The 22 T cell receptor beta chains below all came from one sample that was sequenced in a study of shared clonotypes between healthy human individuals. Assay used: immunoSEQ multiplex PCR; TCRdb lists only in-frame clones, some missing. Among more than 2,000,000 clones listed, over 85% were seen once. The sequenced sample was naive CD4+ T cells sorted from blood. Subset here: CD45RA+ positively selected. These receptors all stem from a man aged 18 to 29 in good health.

This CDR3 reads CASSRQGASTDTQYF. The CDR3 DNA reads as TGTGCCAGCAGCCGACAGGGGGCGAGCACAGATACGCAGTATTTT. V gene TRBV28 combines with J gene TRBJ2-3, with TRBD1 matching over 10 bases. The CDR3 has 15 residues. The V gene's germline CDR1 is MDHEN and CDR2 SYDVKM. V was clipped by 6 bases and J by 0 bases; unmatched bases: 3.

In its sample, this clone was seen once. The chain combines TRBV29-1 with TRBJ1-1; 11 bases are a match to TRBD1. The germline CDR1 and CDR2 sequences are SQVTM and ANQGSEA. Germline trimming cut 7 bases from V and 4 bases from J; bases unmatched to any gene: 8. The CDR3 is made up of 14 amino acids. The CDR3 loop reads CSARTGGIGTEAFF. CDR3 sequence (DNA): TGCAGCGCAAGGACAGGGGGCATAGGCACTGAAGCTTTCTTT.

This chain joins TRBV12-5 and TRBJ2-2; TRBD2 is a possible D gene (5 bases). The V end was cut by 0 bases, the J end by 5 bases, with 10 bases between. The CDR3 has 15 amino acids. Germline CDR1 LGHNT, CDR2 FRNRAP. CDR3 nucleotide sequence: TGTGCTAGTGGTTTGGTCCGTGGAGGAACCGGGGAGCTGTTTTTT. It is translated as CASGLVRGGTGELFF.

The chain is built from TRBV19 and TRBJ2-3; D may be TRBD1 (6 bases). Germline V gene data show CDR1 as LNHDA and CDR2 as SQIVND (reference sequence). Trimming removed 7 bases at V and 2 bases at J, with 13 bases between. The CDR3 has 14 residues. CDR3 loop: CASIPGQHTDTQYF. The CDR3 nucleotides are TGTGCCAGTATTCCGGGACAACACACAGATACGCAGTATTTT. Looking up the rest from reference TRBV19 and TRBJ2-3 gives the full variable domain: DGGITQSPKYLFRKEGQNVTLSCEQNLNHDAMYWYRQDPGQGLRLIYYSQIVNDFQKGDIAEGYSVSREKKESFPLTVTSAQKNPTAFYLCASIPGQHTDTQYFGPGTRLTVL.

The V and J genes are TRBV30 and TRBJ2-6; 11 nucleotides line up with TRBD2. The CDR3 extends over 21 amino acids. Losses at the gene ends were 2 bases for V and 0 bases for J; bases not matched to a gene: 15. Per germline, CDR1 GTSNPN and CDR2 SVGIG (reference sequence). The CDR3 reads CAWSLSGRAYGRSSGANVLTF. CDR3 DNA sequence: TGTGCCTGGAGTCTTAGCGGGAGGGCTTATGGACGAAGCTCTGGGGCCAACGTCCTGACTTTC.

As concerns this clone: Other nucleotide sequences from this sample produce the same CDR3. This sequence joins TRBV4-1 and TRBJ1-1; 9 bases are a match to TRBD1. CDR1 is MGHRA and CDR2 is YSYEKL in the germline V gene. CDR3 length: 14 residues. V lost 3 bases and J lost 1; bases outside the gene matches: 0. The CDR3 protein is CASSQDRGNTEAFF. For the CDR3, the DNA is TGCGCCAGCAGCCAGGACAGGGGGAACACTGAAGCTTTCTTT.

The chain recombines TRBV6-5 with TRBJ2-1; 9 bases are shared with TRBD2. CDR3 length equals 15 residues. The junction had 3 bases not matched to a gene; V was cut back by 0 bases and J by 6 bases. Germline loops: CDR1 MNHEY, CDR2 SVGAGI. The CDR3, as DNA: TGTGCCAGCAGTTACTCAGCTAGCGGGATCAATGAGCAGTTCTTC. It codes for CASSYSASGINEQFF.

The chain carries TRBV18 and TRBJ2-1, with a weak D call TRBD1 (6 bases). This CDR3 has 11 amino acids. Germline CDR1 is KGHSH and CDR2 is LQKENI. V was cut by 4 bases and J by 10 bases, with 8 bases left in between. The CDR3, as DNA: TGTGCCAGCTCACTGCAGGGGGAGCAGTTCTTC. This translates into CASSLQGEQFF.

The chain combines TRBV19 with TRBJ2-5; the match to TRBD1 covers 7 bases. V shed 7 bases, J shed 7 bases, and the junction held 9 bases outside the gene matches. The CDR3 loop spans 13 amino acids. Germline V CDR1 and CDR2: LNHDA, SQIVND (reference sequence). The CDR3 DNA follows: TGTGCCAGTAAAGAGGGGGCTGGGGGGACCCAGTACTTC. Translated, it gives CASKEGAGGTQYF.

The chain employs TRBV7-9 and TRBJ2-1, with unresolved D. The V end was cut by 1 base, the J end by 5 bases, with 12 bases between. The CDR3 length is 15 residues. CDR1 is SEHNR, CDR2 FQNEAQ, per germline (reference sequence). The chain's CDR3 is CASSLVGGANNEQFF. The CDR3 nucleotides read TGTGCCAGCAGCTTAGTTGGCGGAGCAAACAATGAGCAGTTCTTC. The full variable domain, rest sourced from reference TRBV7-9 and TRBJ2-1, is DTGVSQNPRHKITKRGQNVTFRCDPISEHNRLYWYRQTLGQGPEFLTYFQNEAQLEKSRLLSDRFSAERPKGSFSTLEIQRTEQGDSAMYLCASSLVGGANNEQFFGPGTRLTVL.

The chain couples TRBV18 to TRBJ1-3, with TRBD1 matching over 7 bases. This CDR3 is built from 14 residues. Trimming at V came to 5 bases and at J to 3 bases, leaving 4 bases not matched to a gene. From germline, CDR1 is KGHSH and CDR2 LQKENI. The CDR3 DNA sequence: TGTGCCAGCTCAACAGGGGTTGGTGGAAACACCATATATTTT. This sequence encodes CASSTGVGGNTIYF.

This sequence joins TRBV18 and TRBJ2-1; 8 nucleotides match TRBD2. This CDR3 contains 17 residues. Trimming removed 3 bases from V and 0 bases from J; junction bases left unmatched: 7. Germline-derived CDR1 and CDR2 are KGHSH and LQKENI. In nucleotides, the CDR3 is TGTGCCAGCTCACCGAGGAGCGGGGGTAGCTCCTACAATGAGCAGTTCTTC. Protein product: CASSPRSGGSSYNEQFF.

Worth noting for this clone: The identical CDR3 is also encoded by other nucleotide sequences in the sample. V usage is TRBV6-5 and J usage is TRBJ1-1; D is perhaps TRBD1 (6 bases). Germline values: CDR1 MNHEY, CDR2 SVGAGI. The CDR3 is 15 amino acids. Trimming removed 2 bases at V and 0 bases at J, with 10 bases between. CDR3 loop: CASSYGGGVNTEAFF. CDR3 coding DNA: TGTGCCAGCAGTTACGGAGGGGGTGTGAACACTGAAGCTTTCTTT.

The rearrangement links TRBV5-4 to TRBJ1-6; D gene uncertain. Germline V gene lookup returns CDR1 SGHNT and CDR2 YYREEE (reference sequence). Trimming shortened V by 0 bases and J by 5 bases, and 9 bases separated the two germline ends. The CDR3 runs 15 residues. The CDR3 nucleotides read TGTGCCAGCAGCTTGGAGGGTTTCGATAATTCACCCCTCCACTTT. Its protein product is CASSLEGFDNSPLHF. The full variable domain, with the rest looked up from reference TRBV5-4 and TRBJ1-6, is ETGVTQSPTHLIKTRGQQVTLRCSSQSGHNTVSWYQQALGQGPQFIFQYYREEENGRGNFPPRFSGLQFPNYSSELNVNALELDDSALYLCASSLEGFDNSPLHFGNGTRLTVT.

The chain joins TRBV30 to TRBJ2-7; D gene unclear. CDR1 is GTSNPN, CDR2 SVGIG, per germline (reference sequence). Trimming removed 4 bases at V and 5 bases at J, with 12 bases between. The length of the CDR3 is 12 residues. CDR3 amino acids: CAWTPSGHEQYF. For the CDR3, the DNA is TGTGCCTGGACCCCATCTGGGCACGAGCAGTACTTC.

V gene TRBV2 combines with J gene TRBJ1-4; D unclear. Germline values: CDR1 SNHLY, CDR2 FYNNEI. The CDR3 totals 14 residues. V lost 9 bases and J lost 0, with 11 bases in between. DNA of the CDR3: TGTGCCAGTCTTCGTCAGGCAACTAATGAAAAACTGTTTTTT. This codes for CASLRQATNEKLFF.

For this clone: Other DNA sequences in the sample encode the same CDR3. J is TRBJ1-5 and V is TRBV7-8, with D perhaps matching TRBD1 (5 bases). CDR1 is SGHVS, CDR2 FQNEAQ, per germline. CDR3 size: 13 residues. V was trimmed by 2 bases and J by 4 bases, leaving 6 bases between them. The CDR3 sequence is CASSLSGNQPQHF. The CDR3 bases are TGTGCCAGCAGCTTATCAGGGAATCAGCCCCAGCATTTT.

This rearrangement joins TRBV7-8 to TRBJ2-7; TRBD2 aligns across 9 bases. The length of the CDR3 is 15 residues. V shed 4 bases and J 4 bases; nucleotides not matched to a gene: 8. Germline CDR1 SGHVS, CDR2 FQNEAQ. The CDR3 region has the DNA TGTGCCAGCAGCTCTACTAGCGGGCGGGGATACGAGCAGTACTTC. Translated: CASSSTSGRGYEQYF.

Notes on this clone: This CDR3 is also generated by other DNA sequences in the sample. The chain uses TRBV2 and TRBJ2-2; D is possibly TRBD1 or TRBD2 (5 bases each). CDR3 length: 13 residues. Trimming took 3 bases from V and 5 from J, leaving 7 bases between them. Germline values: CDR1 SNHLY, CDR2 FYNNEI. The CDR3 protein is CASSDEGTGELFF. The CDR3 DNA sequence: TGTGCCAGCAGTGACGAGGGGACCGGGGAGCTGTTTTTT.

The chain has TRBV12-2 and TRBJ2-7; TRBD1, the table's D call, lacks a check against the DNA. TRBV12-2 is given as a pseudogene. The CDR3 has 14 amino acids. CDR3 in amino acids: CASRSRDRTYEQYF. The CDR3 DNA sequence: TGTGCAAGTCGCTCCCGGGACAGGACCTACGAGCAGTACTTC.

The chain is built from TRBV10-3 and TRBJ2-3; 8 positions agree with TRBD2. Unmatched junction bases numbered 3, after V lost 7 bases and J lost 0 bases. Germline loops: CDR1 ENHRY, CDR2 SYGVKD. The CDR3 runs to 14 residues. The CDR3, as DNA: TGTGCCATCAAAACTAGCGGTAGCACAGATACGCAGTATTTT. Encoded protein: CAIKTSGSTDTQYF.

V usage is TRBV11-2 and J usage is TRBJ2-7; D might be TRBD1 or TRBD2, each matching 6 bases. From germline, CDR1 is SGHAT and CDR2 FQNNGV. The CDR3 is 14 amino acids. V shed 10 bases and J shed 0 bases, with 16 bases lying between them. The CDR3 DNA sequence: TGTGCCACCCAAGAGGGGGGCATCTCCTACGAGCAGTACTTC. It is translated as CATQEGGISYEQYF.